A single T cell receptor (beta chain) is shown here with its context. Its antigen remains unidentified. Thyroid surgery was performed in patients who had received no treatment beforehand. Germline V gives CDR1 MNHNS, CDR2 SASEGT. The CDR3 covers 16 residues. With 7 bases clipped from V and 2 bases from J, the junction kept 7 bases outside the gene matches. The source of the sample is a study of metastatic and nonmetastatic thyroid tumors. Study context: Repertoire comparisons spanned blood and tumor or nodule tissue from malignant and benign thyroid patients.

Original analysis: Variation in CDR3 across clinicopathological groups served as the basis for constructing a distant-metastasis classifier in papillary thyroid cancer. TCRdb re-clonotyped the PCR reads via MiXCR. The V and J calls shown here were made by TCRdb, not taken from the authors' results. In the table there are some 19,000 clones, 20% of which are singletons. General observations from the study: Reportedly, malignant thyroid tumors had significantly higher TCR beta diversity than benign nodules, in blood and tumor.

The sample consisted of blood. The source is a female donor with papillary thyroid cancer or a benign thyroid nodule (not recorded which). Some clones in this sample may be carry-over from other donors' samples. The chain links TRBV6-1 to TRBJ2-2; TRBD2 matches at 10 bases. CDR3 nucleotides: TGTGCCAGCACTAGGCTAGCGGGAGCCAACACCGGGGAGCTGTTTTTT. Protein product: CASTRLAGANTGELFF.